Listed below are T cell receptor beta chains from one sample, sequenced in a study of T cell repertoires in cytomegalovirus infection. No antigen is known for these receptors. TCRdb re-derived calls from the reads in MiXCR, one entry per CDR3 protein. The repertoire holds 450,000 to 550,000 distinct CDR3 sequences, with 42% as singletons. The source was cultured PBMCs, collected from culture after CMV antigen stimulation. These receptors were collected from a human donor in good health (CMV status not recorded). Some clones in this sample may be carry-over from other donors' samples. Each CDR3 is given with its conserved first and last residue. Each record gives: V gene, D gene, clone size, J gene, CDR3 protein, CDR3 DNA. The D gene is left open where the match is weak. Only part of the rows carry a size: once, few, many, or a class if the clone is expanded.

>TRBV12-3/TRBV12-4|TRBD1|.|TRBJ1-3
CASSLILDRNSGNTIYF
TGTGCCAGCAGTTTAATCTTGGACAGGAACTCTGGAAACACCATATATTTT
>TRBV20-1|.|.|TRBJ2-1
CSARDRSAEQFF
TGCAGTGCTAGAGATCGGTCTGCGGAGCAGTTCTTC
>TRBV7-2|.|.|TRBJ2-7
CASSLREQYF
TGTGCCAGCAGCTTGAGGGAGCAGTACTTC
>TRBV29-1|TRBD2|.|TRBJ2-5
CSTLALETQYF
TGCAGCACACTAGCGTTAGAGACCCAGTACTTC
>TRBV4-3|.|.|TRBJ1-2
CASSQDLSRAGEYGYTF
TGCGCCAGCAGCCAAGATCTGTCCAGGGCGGGAGAGTATGGCTACACCTTC
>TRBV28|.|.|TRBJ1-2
CASSSGQSLLTF
TGTGCCAGCAGTTCCGGACAAAGCCTTCTCACCTTC
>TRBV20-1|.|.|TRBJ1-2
CSARDRGFRYGYTF
TGCAGTGCTAGAGATAGAGGGTTTCGGTATGGCTACACCTTC
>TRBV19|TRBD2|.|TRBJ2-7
CASSREGPAYEQYF
TGTGCCAGTAGTAGGGAGGGCCCTGCCTACGAGCAGTACTTC
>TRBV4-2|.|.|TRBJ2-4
CASSPARAANIQYF
TGTGCCAGCAGCCCTGCCCGAGCAGCAAACATTCAGTACTTC
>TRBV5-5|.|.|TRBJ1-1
CASSLAQRNTEAFF
TGTGCCAGCAGCTTGGCCCAGAGAAACACTGAAGCTTTCTTT
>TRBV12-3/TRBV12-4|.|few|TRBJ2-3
CASNRNFVDTQYF
TGTGCCAGCAACCGCAATTTTGTGGATACGCAGTATTTT
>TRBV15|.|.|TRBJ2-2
CATSRDKEAGPLNTGELFF
TGTGCCACCAGCAGAGATAAAGAGGCAGGGCCATTGAACACCGGGGAGCTGTTTTTT
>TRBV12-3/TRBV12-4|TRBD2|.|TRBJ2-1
CASKVAGGNNEQFF
TGTGCCAGCAAAGTAGCGGGGGGGAACAATGAGCAGTTCTTC
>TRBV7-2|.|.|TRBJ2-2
CASSWAAGELFF
TGTGCCAGCAGTTGGGCGGCCGGGGAGCTGTTTTTT
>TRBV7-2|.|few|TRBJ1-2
CASSGRRGPEANYGYTF
TGTGCCAGCAGCGGTCGAAGAGGGCCTGAGGCTAACTATGGCTACACCTTC
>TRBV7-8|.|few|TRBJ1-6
CASRRRPGLSESSYNSPLHF
TGTGCCAGCAGGCGACGACCGGGACTATCTGAGAGCTCCTATAATTCACCCCTCCACTTT
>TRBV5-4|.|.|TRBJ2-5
CASSLGGGGIQETQYF
TGTGCCAGCAGCTTGGGGGGTGGGGGGATTCAAGAGACCCAGTACTTC
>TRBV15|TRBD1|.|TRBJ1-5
CATSEPGQGDQPQHF
TGTGCCACCAGCGAACCGGGACAGGGGGATCAGCCCCAGCATTTT
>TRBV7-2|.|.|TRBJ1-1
CASSTIRASGNTEAFF
TGTGCCAGCAGCACCATACGAGCCTCAGGGAACACTGAAGCTTTCTTT
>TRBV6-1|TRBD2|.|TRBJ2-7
CASSEGLADSYEQYF
TGTGCCAGCAGTGAAGGACTAGCGGATTCCTACGAGCAGTACTTC
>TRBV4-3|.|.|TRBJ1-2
CASSLQSGTGIYGYTF
TGCGCCAGCAGCCTCCAGTCCGGGACGGGAATCTATGGCTACACCTTC
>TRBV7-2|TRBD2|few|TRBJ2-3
CASRSGGGRFAPVYDTQYF
TGTGCCAGCAGGTCCGGCGGGGGGCGCTTCGCACCTGTATATGATACGCAGTATTTT
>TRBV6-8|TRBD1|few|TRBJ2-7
CASSNTGGASYEQYF
TGTGCCAGCAGTAACACAGGGGGCGCCTCCTACGAGCAGTACTTC
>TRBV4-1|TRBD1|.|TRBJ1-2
CASSPPTGVNYGYTF
TGCGCCAGCAGCCCCCCGACAGGGGTTAACTATGGCTACACCTTC
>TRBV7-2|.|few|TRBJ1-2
CASSQRTELNYGYTF
TGTGCCAGCAGCCAACGGACAGAACTTAACTATGGCTACACCTTC
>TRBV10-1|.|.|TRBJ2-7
CASSLGSGIGDEQYF
TGTGCCAGCAGTTTGGGATCTGGGATTGGGGACGAGCAGTACTTC
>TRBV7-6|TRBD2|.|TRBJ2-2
CASSPRTSRNTGELFF
TGTGCCAGCAGCCCCCGGACTAGCAGGAACACCGGGGAGCTGTTTTTT
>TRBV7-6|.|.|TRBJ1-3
CASRLGGVGSTIYF
TGTGCCAGCAGACTCGGGGGGGTTGGAAGCACCATATATTTT
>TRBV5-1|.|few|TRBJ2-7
CASKQGAYEQYF
TGCGCCAGCAAACAGGGTGCCTACGAGCAGTACTTC
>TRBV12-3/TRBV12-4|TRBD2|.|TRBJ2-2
CASLPGGSRTGELFF
TGTGCCAGCTTGCCCGGGGGGAGTCGGACCGGGGAGCTGTTTTTT
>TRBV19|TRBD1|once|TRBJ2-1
CASGRDSITGEQFF
TGTGCCAGTGGCCGGGACAGTATAACGGGTGAGCAGTTCTTC
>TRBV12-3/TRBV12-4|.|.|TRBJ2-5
CASNLGDGTQYF
TGTGCCAGCAACCTCGGTGATGGGACCCAGTACTTC
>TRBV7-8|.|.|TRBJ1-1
CASSLNLPGGWNTEAFF
TGTGCCAGCAGCTTAAACCTTCCGGGGGGGTGGAACACTGAAGCTTTCTTT
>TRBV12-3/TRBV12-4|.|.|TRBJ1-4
CASSLGPRDEKLFF
TGTGCCAGCAGCCTGGGGCCCAGGGATGAAAAACTGTTTTTT
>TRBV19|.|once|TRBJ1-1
CASSTSYRDAEAFF
TGTGCCAGTAGTACGTCGTACAGGGACGCTGAAGCTTTCTTT